The 3 T cell receptor beta chains below come from one sample, sequenced in a study of cytomegalovirus exposure and HLA in healthy donors. The PCR was carried out with 60 Vbeta primers and 13 Jbeta primers. Here immunoSEQ multiplex PCR was the method, and the copy in TCRdb shows in-frame clones only, minus some. Of some 94,000 clones listed, roughly 71% are singletons. Material: PBMCs. Receptors were obtained from a man aged 50-60 years in good health and CMV-seronegative.

The gene calls are TRBV20-1 and TRBJ2-5, with D unclear. V was cut by 0 bases and J by 5 bases, with 4 bases left in between. Per germline, CDR1 DFQATT and CDR2 SNEGSKA (reference sequence). The CDR3 has 11 amino acids. CDR3 in DNA: TGCAGTGCTAGAGATCGGGAGACCCAGTACTTC. Translating gives CSARDRETQYF.

The V gene is TRBV5-1, the J gene TRBJ2-5; 11 bases map to TRBD2. CDR1 is SGHRS and CDR2 is YFSETQ in the germline V gene. The ends lost 4 bases at V and 1 base at J; junction bases unmatched: 6. The CDR3 runs 16 residues. The CDR3 is CASSPGLAGSQETQYF. CDR3 nucleotides: TGCGCCAGCAGCCCCGGACTAGCGGGCTCCCAAGAGACCCAGTACTTC.

The rearrangement joins TRBV7-8 to TRBJ1-2; D unclear. V gave up 1 base and J gave up 2 bases, with 5 bases separating them. This CDR3 is 13 amino acids long. Germline V gene sequence: CDR1 SGHVS, CDR2 FQNEAQ. The CDR3 is CASSLGRNYGYTF. The CDR3 bases are TGTGCCAGCAGCTTAGGTCGGAACTATGGCTACACCTTC.